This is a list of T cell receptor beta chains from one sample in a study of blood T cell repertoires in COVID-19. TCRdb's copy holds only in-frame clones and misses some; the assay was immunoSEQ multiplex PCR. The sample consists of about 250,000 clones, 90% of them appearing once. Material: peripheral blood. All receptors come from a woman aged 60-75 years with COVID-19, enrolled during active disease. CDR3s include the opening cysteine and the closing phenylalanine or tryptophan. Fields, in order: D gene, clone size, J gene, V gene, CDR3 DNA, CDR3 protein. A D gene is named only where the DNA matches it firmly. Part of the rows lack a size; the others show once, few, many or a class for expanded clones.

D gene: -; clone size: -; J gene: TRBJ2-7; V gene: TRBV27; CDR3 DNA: TGTGCCAGCAGTTTCCTCCGCTCCTACGAGCAGTACTTC; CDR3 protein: CASSFLRSYEQYF
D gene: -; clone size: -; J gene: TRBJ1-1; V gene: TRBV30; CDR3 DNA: TGTGCCTGGAGTGCTCACAGTGTTGCTGAAGCTTTCTTT; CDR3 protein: CAWSAHSVAEAFF
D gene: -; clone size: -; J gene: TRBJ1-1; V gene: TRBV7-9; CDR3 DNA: TGTGCCAGCAGCTCCGACATCCGTGAAGCTTTCTTT; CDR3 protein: CASSSDIREAFF
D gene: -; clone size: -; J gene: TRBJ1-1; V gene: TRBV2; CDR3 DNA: TGTGCCAGCAGGCAGGGTTTTAACACTGAAGCTTTCTTT; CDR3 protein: CASRQGFNTEAFF
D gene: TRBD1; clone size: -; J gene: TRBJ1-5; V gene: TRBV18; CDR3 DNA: TGTGCCAGCGCTTCGACAGGGAACCAGCCCCAGCATTTT; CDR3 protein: CASASTGNQPQHF
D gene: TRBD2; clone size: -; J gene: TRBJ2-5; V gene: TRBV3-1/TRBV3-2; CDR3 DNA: TGTGCCAGCAGCCAAGGACGAGGACTAGGCCTGGGGGAGACCCAGTACTTC; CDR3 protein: CASSQGRGLGLGETQYF
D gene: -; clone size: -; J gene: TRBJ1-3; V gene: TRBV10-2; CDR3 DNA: TGCGCCAGCAGTGATGGACAGCGCTCTGGAAACACCATATATTTT; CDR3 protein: CASSDGQRSGNTIYF
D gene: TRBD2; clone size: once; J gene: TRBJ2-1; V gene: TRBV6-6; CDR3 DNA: TGTGCCAGCAGTCGACTAGCGGGGGCCCCAGCCGTAAGCTCCTACAATGAGCAGTTCTTC; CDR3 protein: CASSRLAGAPAVSSYNEQFF
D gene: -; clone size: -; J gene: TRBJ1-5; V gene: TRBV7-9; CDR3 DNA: TGTGCCAGCAGCTCCAACGGGGGGTTGAATAGCAATCAGCCCCAGCATTTT; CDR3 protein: CASSSNGGLNSNQPQHF
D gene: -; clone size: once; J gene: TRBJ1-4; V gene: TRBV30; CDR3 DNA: TGTGCCTGGCACGGAACTAATGAAAAACTGTTTTTT; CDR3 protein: CAWHGTNEKLFF
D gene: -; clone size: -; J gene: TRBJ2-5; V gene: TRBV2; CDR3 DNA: TGTGCCAGCTCGTTACAGGGAACCCGAAAAGAGACCCAGTACTTC; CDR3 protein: CASSLQGTRKETQYF
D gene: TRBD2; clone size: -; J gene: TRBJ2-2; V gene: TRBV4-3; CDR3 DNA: TGCGCCAGCAGCCAAATGTTGCTCCTTGGCGGGGGTTCCGGGGAGCTGTTTTTT; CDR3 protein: CASSQMLLLGGGSGELFF
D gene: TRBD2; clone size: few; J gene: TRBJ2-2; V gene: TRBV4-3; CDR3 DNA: TGCGCCAGCAGCCAAGGGGCGGGGGCGAACACCGGGGAGCTGTTTTTT; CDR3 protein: CASSQGAGANTGELFF
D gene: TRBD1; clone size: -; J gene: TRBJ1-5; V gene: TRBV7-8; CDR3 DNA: TGTGCCAGCAGTCTTACAGGGGGATATCAGCCCCAGCATTTT; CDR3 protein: CASSLTGGYQPQHF
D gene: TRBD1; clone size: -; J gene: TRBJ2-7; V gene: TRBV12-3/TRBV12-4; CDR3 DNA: TGTGCCAGCAGACGGGACAGCTCCTACGAGCAGTACTTC; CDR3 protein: CASRRDSSYEQYF
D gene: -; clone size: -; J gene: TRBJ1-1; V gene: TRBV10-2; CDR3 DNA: TGCGCCAGCGGCAGGGTGAACACTGAAGCTTTCTTT; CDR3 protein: CASGRVNTEAFF
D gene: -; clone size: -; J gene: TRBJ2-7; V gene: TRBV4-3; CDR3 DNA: TGCGCCAGCAGCCAAGTCAGGGGAAACTCCTACGAGCAGTACTTC; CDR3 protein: CASSQVRGNSYEQYF
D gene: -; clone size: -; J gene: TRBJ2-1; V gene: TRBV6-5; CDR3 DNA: TGTGCCAGCAGTTCCACCAGGGATTCCTACAATGAGCAGTTCTTC; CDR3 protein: CASSSTRDSYNEQFF
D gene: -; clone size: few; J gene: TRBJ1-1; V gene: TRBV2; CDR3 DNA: TGTGCCAGCAGAAAAGGGGGGGCCCCACAGGAGGAAGCTTTCTTT; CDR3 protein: CASRKGGAPQEEAFF
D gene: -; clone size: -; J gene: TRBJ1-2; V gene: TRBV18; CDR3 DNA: TGTGCCAGCTCACCTCCCAGGGGTTATGGCTACACCTTC; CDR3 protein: CASSPPRGYGYTF
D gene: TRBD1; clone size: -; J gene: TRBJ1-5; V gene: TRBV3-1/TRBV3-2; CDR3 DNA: TGTGCCAGCAGTCCAGACAGGGACCAGCCCCAGCATTTT; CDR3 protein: CASSPDRDQPQHF
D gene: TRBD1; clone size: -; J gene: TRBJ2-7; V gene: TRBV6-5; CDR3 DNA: TGTGCCAGCAGTCGGACAGGGCAATACGAGCAGTACTTC; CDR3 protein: CASSRTGQYEQYF
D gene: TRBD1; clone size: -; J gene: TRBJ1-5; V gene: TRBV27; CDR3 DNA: TGTGCCAGCAGCCGTAAGACAGGGGGCCGTGCGAGTCAGCCCCAGCATTTT; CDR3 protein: CASSRKTGGRASQPQHF
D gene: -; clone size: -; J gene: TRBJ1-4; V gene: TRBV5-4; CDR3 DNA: TGTGCCAGCAGCCCCGGCGGCCCTGAAATTGAAAAACTGTTTTTT; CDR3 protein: CASSPGGPEIEKLFF
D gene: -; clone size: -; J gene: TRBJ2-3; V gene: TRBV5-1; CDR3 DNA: TGCGCCAGCAGCCTGATAGGGGGCAGCCCTAGCGCAGATACGCAGTATTTT; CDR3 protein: CASSLIGGSPSADTQYF
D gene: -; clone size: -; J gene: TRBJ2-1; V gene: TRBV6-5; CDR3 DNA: TGTGCCAGCAAGGCGGGGCCCATGGGGCCCAATGAGCAGTTCTTC; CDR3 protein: CASKAGPMGPNEQFF
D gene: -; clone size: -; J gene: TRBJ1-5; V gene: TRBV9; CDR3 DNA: TGTGCCAGCAGCGTAGCTCCGGGCAGGGATCAGCCCCAGCATTTT; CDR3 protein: CASSVAPGRDQPQHF
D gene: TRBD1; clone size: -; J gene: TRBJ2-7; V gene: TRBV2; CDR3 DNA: TGTGCCAGCAAGGGGACAGGGGGCTACGAGCAGTACTTC; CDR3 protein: CASKGTGGYEQYF
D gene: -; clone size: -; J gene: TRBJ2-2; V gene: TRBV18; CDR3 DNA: TGTGCCAGCTCACCGCGGCCGCGAACGAACACCGGGGAGCTGTTTTTT; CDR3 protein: CASSPRPRTNTGELFF
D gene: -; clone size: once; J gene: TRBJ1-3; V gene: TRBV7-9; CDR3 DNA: TGTGCCAGCAGATCCCAGGCCTCCTCTGGAAACACCATATATTTT; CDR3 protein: CASRSQASSGNTIYF
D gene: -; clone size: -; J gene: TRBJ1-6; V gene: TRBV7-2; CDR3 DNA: TGTGCCAGCAGCTTAGACGGCTATAATTCACCCCTCCACTTT; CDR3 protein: CASSLDGYNSPLHF
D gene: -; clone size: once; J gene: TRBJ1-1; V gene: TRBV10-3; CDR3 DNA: TGTGCCATCAGATCAACACAAGATACTGAAGCTTTCTTT; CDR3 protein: CAIRSTQDTEAFF
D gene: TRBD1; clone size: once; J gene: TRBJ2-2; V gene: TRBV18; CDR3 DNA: TGTGCCAGCTCAAAGTTACAGGGGACCGCCACCGGGGAGCTGTTTTTT; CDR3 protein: CASSKLQGTATGELFF
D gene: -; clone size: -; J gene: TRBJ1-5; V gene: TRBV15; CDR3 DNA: TGTGCCACCAGCAGAGATACCGGGCAGCCCCAGCATTTT; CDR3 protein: CATSRDTGQPQHF
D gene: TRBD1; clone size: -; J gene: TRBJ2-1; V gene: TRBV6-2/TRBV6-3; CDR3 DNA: TGTGCCAGCAGTTACTCCAGGGACAGGGTTCAAGATGAGCAGTTCTTC; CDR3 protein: CASSYSRDRVQDEQFF
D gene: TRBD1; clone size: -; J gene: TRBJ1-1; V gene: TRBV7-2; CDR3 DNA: TGTGCCAGCAGCTTGGACAGGGGCAGAACTGAAGCTTTCTTT; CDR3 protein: CASSLDRGRTEAFF
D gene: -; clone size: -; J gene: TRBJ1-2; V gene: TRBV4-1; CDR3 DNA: TGCGCCAGCAGCCCCAGGGGTGGCATATATGGCTACACCTTC; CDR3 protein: CASSPRGGIYGYTF
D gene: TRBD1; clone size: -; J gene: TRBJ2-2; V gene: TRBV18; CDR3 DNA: TGTGCCAGCTCACCGTCCAGGGGGCCTAACACCGGGGAGCTGTTTTTT; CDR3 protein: CASSPSRGPNTGELFF
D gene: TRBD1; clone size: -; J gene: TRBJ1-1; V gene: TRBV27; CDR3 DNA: TGTGCCAGCAGTTTCGAGACAGGGCGTAGGACTGAAGCTTTCTTT; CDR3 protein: CASSFETGRRTEAFF
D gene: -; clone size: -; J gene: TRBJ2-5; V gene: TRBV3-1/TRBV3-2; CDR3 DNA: TGTGCCAGCAGCCATCAGACAGGAGCCGAGACCCAGTACTTC; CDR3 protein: CASSHQTGAETQYF
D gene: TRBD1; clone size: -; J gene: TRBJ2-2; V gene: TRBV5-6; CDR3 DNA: TGTGCCAGCGGAACAACGGGACAGGGAAGGGCCGGGGAGCTGTTTTTT; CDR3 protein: CASGTTGQGRAGELFF
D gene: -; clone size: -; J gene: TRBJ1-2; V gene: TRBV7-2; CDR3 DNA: TGTGCCAGCAGCTTGTCGAACTATGGCTACACCTTC; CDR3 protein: CASSLSNYGYTF
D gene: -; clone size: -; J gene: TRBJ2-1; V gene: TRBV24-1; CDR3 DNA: TGTGCCACCAGTGACCCGACAGAATACGAGCAGTTCTTC; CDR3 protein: CATSDPTEYEQFF
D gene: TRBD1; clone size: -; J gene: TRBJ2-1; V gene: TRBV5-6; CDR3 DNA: TGTGCCAGCAGCTCTAGACAGGGGACCCATTATGAGCAGTTCTTC; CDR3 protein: CASSSRQGTHYEQFF
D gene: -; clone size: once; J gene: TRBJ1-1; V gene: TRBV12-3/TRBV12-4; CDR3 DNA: TGTGCCAGCAGCAAAAAATCGGGTATCGAGCTTCTATTT; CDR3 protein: CASSKKSGIELLF
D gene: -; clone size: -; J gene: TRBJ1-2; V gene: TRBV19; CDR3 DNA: TGTGCCAGTAGGACCTCCAGGGGAGGGTATGGCTACACCTTC; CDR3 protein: CASRTSRGGYGYTF
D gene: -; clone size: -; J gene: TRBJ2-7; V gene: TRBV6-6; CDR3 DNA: TGTGCCAGCAGTTACCGCTACGAGCAGTACTTC; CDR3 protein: CASSYRYEQYF
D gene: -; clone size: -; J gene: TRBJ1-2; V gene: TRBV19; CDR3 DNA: TGTGCCAGTAGTGCGCACCTCCTCGGTGGCTACACCTTC; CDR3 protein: CASSAHLLGGYTF
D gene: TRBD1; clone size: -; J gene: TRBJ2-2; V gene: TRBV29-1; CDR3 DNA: TGCAGCGGGGGACAGGGGGACACCGGGGAGCTGTTTTTT; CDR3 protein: CSGGQGDTGELFF